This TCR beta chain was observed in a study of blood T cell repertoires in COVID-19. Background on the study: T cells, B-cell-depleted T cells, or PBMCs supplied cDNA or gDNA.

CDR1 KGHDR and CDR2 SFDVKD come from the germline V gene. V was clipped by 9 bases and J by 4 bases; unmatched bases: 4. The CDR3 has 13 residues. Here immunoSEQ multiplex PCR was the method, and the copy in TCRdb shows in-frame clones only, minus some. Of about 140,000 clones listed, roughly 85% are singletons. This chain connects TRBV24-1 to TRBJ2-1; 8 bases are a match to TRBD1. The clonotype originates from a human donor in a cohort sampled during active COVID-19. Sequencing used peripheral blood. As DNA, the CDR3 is TGTGCCACCCAGGGGGCGATTTACAATGAGCAGTTCTTC. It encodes CATQGAIYNEQFF.